What follows are 16 T cell receptor beta chains derived from one specimen sequenced in a study of low-dose radiotherapy and immunotherapy resistance in tumors. The TCRs were subjected to amplification over approximately 18 PCR cycles employing a constant-region primer in conjunction with a V-primer adapter. TCRdb analysed the reads with MiXCR anew, one entry per CDR3 protein. Among some 53,000 distinct CDR3 sequences listed, 33% were seen once. The time point is: after trial treatment. Treatment specified: LDRT plus nivolumab, ipilimumab, low-dose cyclophosphamide and aspirin (RACIN trial). The sample in question was PBMCs, obtained after low-dose radiotherapy plus immunotherapy. These receptors came from a male donor with rectosigmoid adenocarcinoma.

This clonotype was found many times. The chain couples TRBV3-1 to TRBJ2-1; no firm D call. Trimming took 4 bases from V and 0 from J, leaving 13 bases between them. The CDR3 extends over 16 amino acids. CDR1 LGHDT and CDR2 YNNKEL come from the germline V gene (reference sequence). The CDR3 sequence is CASSLLHLSSYNEQFF. CDR3 in DNA: TGTGCCAGCAGCCTTCTCCACTTGAGCTCCTACAATGAGCAGTTCTTC.

The rearrangement joins TRBV28 to TRBJ1-1, with D perhaps matching TRBD1 (5 bases). The germline gives CDR1 MDHEN, CDR2 SYDVKM. V gave up 6 bases and J gave up 0 bases, with 14 bases separating them. The CDR3 is made up of 15 amino acids. The CDR3 nucleotides are TGTGCCAGCAGGTACCGACAGCCCATGAACACTGAAGCTTTCTTT. As protein: CASRYRQPMNTEAFF.

Ten or more counts support this clonotype. The CDR3, as DNA: TGCAGCGTTCGCGGGTCTAGCGGGACCTACAATGAGCAGTTCTTC. It specifies CSVRGSSGTYNEQFF. The chain joins TRBV29-1 to TRBJ2-1, with TRBD2 matching 9 bases. The CDR3 consists of 15 residues. The ends lost 5 bases at V and 2 bases at J; junction bases unmatched: 7. Germline V lookup: CDR1 SQVTM, CDR2 ANQGSEA.

In regard to this clonotype: A far larger clone is a single base away, which makes a read error likely. This chain links TRBV29-1 with TRBJ2-7; D is ambiguous. The CDR3 loop spans 13 amino acids. V was shortened by 7 bases and J by 7 bases, with 20 bases between the two germline ends. Per the germline V gene, CDR1 is SQVTM and CDR2 is ANQGSEA. In DNA, the CDR3 is TGCAGCGGTAAAGGGCCCTCCTACAATGAGCAGTACTTC. This gives the protein CSGKGPSYNEQYF.

CDR3 protein: CATSEPEGVRETQYF. The CDR3 region has the DNA TGTGCCACCAGTGAACCTGAAGGGGTGAGGGAGACCCAGTACTTC. V usage is TRBV24-1 and J usage is TRBJ2-5; possible D gene TRBD1, 5 bases. Trimming shortened V by 4 bases and J by 5 bases, and 16 bases separated the two germline ends. The CDR3 is 15 amino acids. Germline assignment: CDR1 KGHDR and CDR2 SFDVKD.

This clonotype is judged medium-sized. The rearrangement joins TRBV28 to TRBJ2-7, with TRBD2 matching over 9 bases. Germline values: CDR1 MDHEN, CDR2 SYDVKM. The CDR3 loop spans 15 amino acids. The J segment lost 1 base and the V segment lost 5 bases, leaving 6 bases of the junction unmatched. CDR3 region: CASSGSGGRSYEQYF. The CDR3 DNA reads as TGTGCCAGCAGTGGGAGCGGGGGGCGTTCCTACGAGCAGTACTTC.

There are many counts of this clonotype. The chain recombines TRBV6-2 or TRBV6-3 with TRBJ1-2; D possibly corresponds to TRBD1 (6 bases). Germline loops: CDR1 MNHEY, CDR2 SVGEGT. The CDR3 is 13 amino acids. The V gene lost 7 bases and the J gene lost 8 bases, with 17 bases spanning the gap. CDR3 residues: CASTPQGRGGYTF. CDR3 nucleotides: TGTGCCAGCACCCCGCAGGGGAGAGGAGGCTACACCTTC.

This clonotype was seen just once. This sequence joins TRBV5-4 and TRBJ2-3; 12 nucleotides line up with TRBD2. The ends lost 4 bases at V and 0 bases at J; junction bases unmatched: 6. The CDR3 extends over 17 amino acids. Germline V gene lookup returns CDR1 SGHNT and CDR2 YYREEE (reference sequence). CDR3 residues: CASSGGLAGPSTDTQYF. CDR3 DNA sequence: TGTGCCAGCAGCGGTGGACTAGCGGGACCTAGCACAGATACGCAGTATTTT.

The chain links TRBV6-2 or TRBV6-3 to TRBJ1-5; tentative D call: TRBD1 (6 bases). This CDR3 has 14 residues. Germline V gives CDR1 MNHEY, CDR2 SVGEGT. Trimming removed 6 bases at V and 2 bases at J, with 11 bases between. As DNA, the CDR3 is TGTGCCAGCAGCCCCGGGGGCCGCAATCAGCCCCAGCATTTT. Translated: CASSPGGRNQPQHF.

On this clonotype itself: A read error is the likely source, as a far larger clone sits one nucleotide away. CDR3 in amino acids: CASSPGLAGVDEQYF. The CDR3 DNA is TGTGCCAGCAGCCCAGGGCTCGCGGGAGTTGATGAGCAGTACTTC. V gene TRBV4-2 combines with J gene TRBJ2-7, with 7 bases that match TRBD2. J gave up 7 bases and V 4 bases, and 13 bases lay outside the gene matches. The CDR3 length is 15 residues. CDR1 and CDR2 from the germline V gene are LGHNA and YNFKEQ.

This clonotype has ten or more counts. The V call is TRBV28, the J call TRBJ1-5, with TRBD1 matching over 7 bases. Trimming cost V 4 bases and J 4 bases; bases outside gene matches: 7. CDR1 and CDR2 (germline): MDHEN, SYDVKM. CDR3 size: 15 residues. The CDR3 coding sequence is TGTGCCAGCAGTTCGGATGACAGGGCTAATCAGCCCCAGCATTTT. It specifies CASSSDDRANQPQHF.

Many counts were recorded for this clonotype. The chain is built from TRBV7-8 and TRBJ2-2; tentative D call: TRBD2 (5 bases). Germline V gives CDR1 SGHVS, CDR2 FQNEAQ. The CDR3 loop spans 14 amino acids. Between the trimmed V and J ends, which lost 4 bases and 5 bases, there was a span of 11 bases. The CDR3 sequence: CASSSSGWTGELFF. The DNA of the CDR3 is TGTGCCAGCAGCTCCTCGGGGTGGACCGGGGAGCTGTTTTTT.

This clonotype was picked up many times. V gene TRBV6-6 combines with J gene TRBJ2-1; D is undetermined. Germline CDR1 is MNHNY and CDR2 is SVGAGI (reference sequence). V lost 8 bases and J lost 5, with 7 bases in between. The CDR3 covers 11 residues. The CDR3 DNA reads as TGTGCCAGCGTTGAAAACAATGAGCAGTTCTTC. It codes for CASVENNEQFF.

This clonotype has a handful of counts. This rearrangement joins TRBV28 to TRBJ1-2; D is undetermined. V dropped 3 bases and J dropped 8 bases, with 16 bases sitting between them. Germline V lookup: CDR1 MDHEN, CDR2 SYDVKM. CDR3 length: 14 amino acids. The CDR3 coding sequence is TGTGCCAGCAGTTTGCGTGGCGGAGGGTCGGGCTACACCTTC. Its translation is CASSLRGGGSGYTF.

This clonotype appeared many times. The chain recombines TRBV5-1 with TRBJ1-1, with TRBD1 matching 10 bases. The V gene end was trimmed by 4 bases and the J gene end by 8 bases; junction bases not matched to a gene: 11. CDR1 is SGHRS and CDR2 is YFSETQ in the germline V gene. The CDR3 runs to 15 residues. This CDR3 is CASSLTGTGEEEAFF. The CDR3 nucleotides read TGCGCCAGCAGCCTGACCGGGACAGGGGAGGAAGAAGCTTTCTTT.

By share of the sample, this clonotype is medium-sized. The chain has TRBV5-5 and TRBJ1-1; D ambiguous. V lost 2 bases and J lost 0, with 8 bases in between. CDR3 length: 14 residues. Germline CDR1 reads SGHKS; CDR2 reads YYEKEE (reference sequence). CDR3 DNA: TGTGCCAGCAGCTTAACAGCAATGAACACTGAAGCTTTCTTT. It codes for CASSLTAMNTEAFF. Full variable domain (missing parts from reference TRBV5-5 and TRBJ1-1): DAGVTQSPTHLIKTRGQQVTLRCSPISGHKSVSWYQQVLGQGPQFIFQYYEKEERGRGNFPDRFSARQFPNYSSELNVNALLLGDSALYLCASSLTAMNTEAFFGQGTRLTVV.